The 3 T cell receptor beta chains below come from one sample, sequenced in a study of cytotoxic CD8 clonotypes in ibrutinib-treated CLL. The protocol was immunoSEQ multiplex PCR, while the TCRdb copy is restricted to in-frame clones and leaves out a portion. The sample has approximately 350,000 clones, 67% seen once. Source: PBMCs, taken after 36 months of ibrutinib treatment. The receptors derive from a human donor with chronic lymphocytic leukemia.

J is TRBJ1-6 and V is TRBV6-5, with D unresolved. Trimming took off 0 bases at V and 6 bases at J, with 6 bases between the two ends. CDR3 length: 14 amino acids. The germline gives CDR1 MNHEY, CDR2 SVGAGI. This chain's CDR3 is CASSYSGVNSPLHF. Here the CDR3 DNA reads TGTGCCAGCAGTTACTCGGGAGTTAATTCACCCCTCCACTTT.

The gene calls are TRBV5-6 and TRBJ2-7, with no clear D. V was pared by 0 bases and J by 4 bases, with 5 bases between. The CDR3 extends over 12 amino acids. The germline CDR1 and CDR2 sequences are SGHDT and YYEEEE. The CDR3 here is CASSLARYEQYF. CDR3 in DNA: TGTGCCAGCAGCTTGGCCCGGTACGAGCAGTACTTC.

The V gene is TRBV15, the J gene TRBJ2-7; 8 positions agree with TRBD1. This CDR3 is built from 15 residues. The V gene end was trimmed by 6 bases and the J gene end by 2 bases; junction bases not matched to a gene: 9. The V gene's germline CDR1 is LNHNV and CDR2 YYDKDF (reference sequence). The CDR3 protein is CATSPEDRETYEQYF. The CDR3 bases are TGTGCCACCAGTCCCGAGGACAGGGAGACCTACGAGCAGTACTTC.